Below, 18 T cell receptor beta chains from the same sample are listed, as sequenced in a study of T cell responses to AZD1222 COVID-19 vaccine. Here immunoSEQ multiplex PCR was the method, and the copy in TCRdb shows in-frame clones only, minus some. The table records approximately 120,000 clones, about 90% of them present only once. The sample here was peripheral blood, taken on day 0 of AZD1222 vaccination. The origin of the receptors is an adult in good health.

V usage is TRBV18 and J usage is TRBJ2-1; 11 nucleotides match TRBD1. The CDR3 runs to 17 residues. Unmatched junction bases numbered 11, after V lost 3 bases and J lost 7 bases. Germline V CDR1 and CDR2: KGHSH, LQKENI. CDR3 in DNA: TGTGCCAGCTCACCCCAACCCGGGACAGGGGGTCGAAATGAGCAGTTCTTC. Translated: CASSPQPGTGGRNEQFF.

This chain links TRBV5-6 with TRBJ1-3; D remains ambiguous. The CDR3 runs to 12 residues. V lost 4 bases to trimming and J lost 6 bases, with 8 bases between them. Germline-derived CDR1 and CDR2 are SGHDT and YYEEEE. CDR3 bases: TGTGCCAGCAGCCTTCATCTAAACACCATATATTTT. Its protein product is CASSLHLNTIYF.

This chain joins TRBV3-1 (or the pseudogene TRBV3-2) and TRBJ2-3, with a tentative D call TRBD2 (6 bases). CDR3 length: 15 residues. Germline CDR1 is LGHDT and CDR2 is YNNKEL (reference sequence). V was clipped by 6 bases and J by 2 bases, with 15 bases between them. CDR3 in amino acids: CASSQSGYYTDTQYF. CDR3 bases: TGTGCCAGCAGTCAGAGCGGGTATTACACAGATACGCAGTATTTT.

The DNA for the CDR3 is TGTGCCAGTAGTAGCCCCAGGGGGGCAACTAATGAAAAACTGTTTTTT. The encoded protein is CASSSPRGATNEKLFF. The J gene is TRBJ1-4, the V gene TRBV19, with 7 bases aligning to TRBD1. There are 16 residues in the CDR3. The trim removed 4 bases at V and 0 bases at J, leaving 5 bases unmatched. From germline, CDR1 is LNHDA and CDR2 SQIVND (reference sequence). Together with reference TRBV19 and TRBJ1-4, the CDR3 gives the full variable domain: DGGITQSPKYLFRKEGQNVTLSCEQNLNHDAMYWYRQDPGQGLRLIYYSQIVNDFQKGDIAEGYSVSREKKESFPLTVTSAQKNPTAFYLCASSSPRGATNEKLFFGSGTQLSVL.

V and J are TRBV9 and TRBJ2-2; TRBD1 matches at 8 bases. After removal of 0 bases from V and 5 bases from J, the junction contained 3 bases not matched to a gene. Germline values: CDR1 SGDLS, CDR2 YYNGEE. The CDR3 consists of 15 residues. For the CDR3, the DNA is TGTGCCAGCAGCGTAGATACAGGGGGTACCGGGGAGCTGTTTTTT. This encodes CASSVDTGGTGELFF.

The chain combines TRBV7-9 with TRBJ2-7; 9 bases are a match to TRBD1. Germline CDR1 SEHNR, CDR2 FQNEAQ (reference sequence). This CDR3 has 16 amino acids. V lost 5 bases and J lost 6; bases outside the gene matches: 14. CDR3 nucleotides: TGTGCCAGCAGCGCAGCCCCACGGGGACAGGGTACCGAGCAGTACTTC. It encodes CASSAAPRGQGTEQYF.

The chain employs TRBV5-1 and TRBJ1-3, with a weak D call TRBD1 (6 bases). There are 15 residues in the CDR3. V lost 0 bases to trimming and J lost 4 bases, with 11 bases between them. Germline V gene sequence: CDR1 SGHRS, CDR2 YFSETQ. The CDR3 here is CASSLEGGVGNTIYF. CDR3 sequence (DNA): TGCGCCAGCAGCTTGGAGGGGGGCGTGGGAAACACCATATATTTT.

CDR3 DNA: TGTGCCAGCAGTGAAATGATTCGACAGAACTATGGCTACACCTTC. It codes for CASSEMIRQNYGYTF. The gene calls are TRBV2 and TRBJ1-2, with D tentatively TRBD1 (5 bases). Germline CDR1 reads SNHLY; CDR2 reads FYNNEI. CDR3 length: 15 amino acids. V lost 2 bases and J 2 bases, leaving 12 bases between the germline ends.

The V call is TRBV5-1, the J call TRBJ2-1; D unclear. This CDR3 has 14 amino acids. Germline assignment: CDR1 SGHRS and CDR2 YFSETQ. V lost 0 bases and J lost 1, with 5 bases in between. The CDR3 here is CASSLGSSYNEQFF. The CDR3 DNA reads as TGCGCCAGCAGCTTGGGGTCTTCCTACAATGAGCAGTTCTTC.

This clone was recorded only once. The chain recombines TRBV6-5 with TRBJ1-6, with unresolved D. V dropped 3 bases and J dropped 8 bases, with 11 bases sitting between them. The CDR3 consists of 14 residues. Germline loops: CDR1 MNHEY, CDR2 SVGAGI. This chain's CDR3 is CASSYRKDYSPLHF. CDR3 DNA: TGTGCCAGCAGTTATAGGAAGGATTATTCACCCCTCCACTTT.

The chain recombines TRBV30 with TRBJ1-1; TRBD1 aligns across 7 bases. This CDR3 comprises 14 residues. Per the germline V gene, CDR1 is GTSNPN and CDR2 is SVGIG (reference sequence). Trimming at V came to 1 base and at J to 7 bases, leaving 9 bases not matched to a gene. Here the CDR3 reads CAWSEGAYRGEAFF. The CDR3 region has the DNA TGTGCCTGGAGTGAAGGAGCCTACAGGGGTGAAGCTTTCTTT.

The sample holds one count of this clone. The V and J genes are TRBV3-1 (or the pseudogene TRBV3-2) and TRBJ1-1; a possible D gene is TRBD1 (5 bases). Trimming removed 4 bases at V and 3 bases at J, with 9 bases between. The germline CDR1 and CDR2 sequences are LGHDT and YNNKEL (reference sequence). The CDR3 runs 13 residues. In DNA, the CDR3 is TGTGCCAGCAGCCTTACGGGGGACACTGAAGCTTTCTTT. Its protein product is CASSLTGDTEAFF.

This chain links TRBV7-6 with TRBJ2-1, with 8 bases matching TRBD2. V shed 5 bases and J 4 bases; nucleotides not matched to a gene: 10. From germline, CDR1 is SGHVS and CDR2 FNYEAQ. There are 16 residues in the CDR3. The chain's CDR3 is CASSDPFSGIYNEQFF. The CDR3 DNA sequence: TGTGCCAGCAGCGATCCCTTTAGCGGGATTTACAATGAGCAGTTCTTC.

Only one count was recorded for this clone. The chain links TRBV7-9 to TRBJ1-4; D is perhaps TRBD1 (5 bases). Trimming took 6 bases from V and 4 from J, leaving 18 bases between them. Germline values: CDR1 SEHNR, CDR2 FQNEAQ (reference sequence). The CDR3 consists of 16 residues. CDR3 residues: CASRSRPGTGNEKLFF. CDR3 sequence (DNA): TGTGCCAGCAGAAGCAGACCTGGGACGGGTAATGAAAAACTGTTTTTT.

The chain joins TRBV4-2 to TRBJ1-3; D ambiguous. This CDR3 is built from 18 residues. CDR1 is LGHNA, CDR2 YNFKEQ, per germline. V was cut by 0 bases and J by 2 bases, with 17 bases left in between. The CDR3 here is CASSQDPLRQATGNTIYF. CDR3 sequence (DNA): TGTGCCAGCAGCCAAGATCCCTTAAGGCAGGCAACTGGAAACACCATATATTTT.

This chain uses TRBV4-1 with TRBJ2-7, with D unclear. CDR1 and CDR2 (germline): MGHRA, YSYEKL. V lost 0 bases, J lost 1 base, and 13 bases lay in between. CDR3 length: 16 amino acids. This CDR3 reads CASSQDPGRLSYEQYF. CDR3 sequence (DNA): TGCGCCAGCAGCCAAGATCCGGGCAGGCTTTCCTACGAGCAGTACTTC.

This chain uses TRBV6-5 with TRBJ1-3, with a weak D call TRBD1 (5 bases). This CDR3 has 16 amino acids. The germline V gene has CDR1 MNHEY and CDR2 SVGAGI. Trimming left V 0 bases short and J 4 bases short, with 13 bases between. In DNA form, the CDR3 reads TGTGCCAGCAGTTACTCGATCGCGGCAGGGGGAAACACCATATATTTT. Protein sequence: CASSYSIAAGGNTIYF.

Written as DNA, the CDR3 is TGTGCCAGCAGCAAAGGGGGTCGAGCGGGTTGTCCCTACGAGCAGTACTTC. This gives the protein CASSKGGRAGCPYEQYF. The chain couples TRBV21-1 to TRBJ2-7; no DNA check was done on the table's D call, TRBD2. TRBV21-1 is a known pseudogene. The CDR3 length is 17 residues.